This T cell receptor beta chain originates from a study of blood T cell repertoires in COVID-19. Study-wide background: Samples representing acute and convalescent COVID-19 were sourced from the United States, Italy and Spain. PBMCs, B-cell-depleted T cells, or T cells were the source of the cDNA or gDNA that made up the material.

The germline V gene encodes CDR1 KGHSH and CDR2 LQKENI. The CDR3 extends over 15 amino acids. With V trimmed by 2 bases and J by 7 bases, 6 bases remained unmatched. TCRdb's table, derived via immunoSEQ multiplex PCR, lists solely in-frame clones and lacks some. The table includes around 50,000 clones, more than 75% detected once. This clone was detected once. The TCR originated in a woman in her sixties with acute or convalescent COVID-19. V and J are TRBV18 and TRBJ1-4, with TRBD1 identical over 8 bases. The material sequenced was peripheral blood. CDR3: CASSPNGQGSEKLFF. In nucleotides, the CDR3 is TGTGCCAGCTCACCAAACGGACAGGGAAGTGAAAAACTGTTTTTT.